This T cell receptor (beta chain) was captured by sequencing in a study of blood T cell repertoires in COVID-19. Study-wide background: The study drew acute and convalescent COVID-19 samples from the United States, Italy and Spain. PBMCs, B-cell-depleted T cells, or T cells provided the cDNA or gDNA that made up the material.

Libraries were prepared by immunoSEQ multiplex PCR; TCRdb keeps only in-frame clonotypes and omits some of them. The profile shows under 200,000 clones, about four fifths of them singletons. Trimming took 3 bases from V and 5 from J, leaving 15 bases between them. The CDR3 runs to 14 residues. CDR1 and CDR2 from the germline V gene are SGHNT and YYREEE (reference sequence). The chain uses TRBV5-4 and TRBJ2-7; the D gene is possibly TRBD2 (7 bases). The origin of this receptor is a man in his sixties or seventies with active or convalescent COVID-19. The sample comprised peripheral blood. The CDR3 sequence: CASSWGGRGNEQYF. DNA of the CDR3: TGTGCCAGCAGCTGGGGGGGGCGCGGGAACGAGCAGTACTTC.